The clone carrying this T cell receptor (beta chain) appeared once. These data come from a study of blood T cell repertoires in COVID-19. Overall study context: The samples span acute and convalescent COVID-19 from the United States, Italy and Spain.

Original analysis: Reference gene primer amplification gave nucleated cell count estimates. Libraries were prepared by immunoSEQ multiplex PCR; TCRdb keeps only in-frame clonotypes and omits some of them. That table gives V, J and clone size, and the DNA gave D and trimming. The sample carries over 55,000 clones, about 90% recorded once. Germline V gene sequence: CDR1 MNHNY, CDR2 SVGAGI (reference sequence). This CDR3 has 14 amino acids. The trim removed 5 bases at V and 5 bases at J, leaving 6 bases unmatched. This sequence joins TRBV6-6 and TRBJ2-5; 9 bases align to TRBD1. This receptor was obtained from a human donor in a cohort sampled during active COVID-19. Sequencing was performed on peripheral blood. The CDR3 nucleotides are TGTGCCAGCAGTCCGGGACAGGGTGCCGAGACCCAGTACTTC. It specifies CASSPGQGAETQYF.